The present T cell receptor beta chain was sequenced within a study of beta chain features in type 1 diabetes. General observations from the study: A moderate, significant TCRB CDR3 shortening appeared in type 1 diabetes across four CD4+ subsets.

From germline, CDR1 is SGHRS and CDR2 YFSETQ. This CDR3 is built from 16 residues. Trimming removed 1 base at V and 0 bases at J, with 11 bases between. Sorted populations all exceeded 95% purity. The entirety of the isolated RNA underwent reverse transcription, so expressed TCRB transcripts were sequenced. Method: immunoSEQ multiplex PCR; TCRdb's copy keeps in-frame clones and lacks some. Here the sample spans just under 150,000 clones, 10% to 15% being singletons. In this sample, this clone turned up a few times. The antigen is unknown. The source material was central memory CD4+ T cells from blood. The chain is built from TRBV5-1 and TRBJ2-1; a possible D gene is TRBD1 (6 bases). The sequence came from a young man with type 1 diabetes. Here the CDR3 reads CASSLTTGSSYNEQFF. The CDR3 DNA sequence: TGCGCCAGCAGCTTGACCACAGGGAGCTCCTACAATGAGCAGTTCTTC.